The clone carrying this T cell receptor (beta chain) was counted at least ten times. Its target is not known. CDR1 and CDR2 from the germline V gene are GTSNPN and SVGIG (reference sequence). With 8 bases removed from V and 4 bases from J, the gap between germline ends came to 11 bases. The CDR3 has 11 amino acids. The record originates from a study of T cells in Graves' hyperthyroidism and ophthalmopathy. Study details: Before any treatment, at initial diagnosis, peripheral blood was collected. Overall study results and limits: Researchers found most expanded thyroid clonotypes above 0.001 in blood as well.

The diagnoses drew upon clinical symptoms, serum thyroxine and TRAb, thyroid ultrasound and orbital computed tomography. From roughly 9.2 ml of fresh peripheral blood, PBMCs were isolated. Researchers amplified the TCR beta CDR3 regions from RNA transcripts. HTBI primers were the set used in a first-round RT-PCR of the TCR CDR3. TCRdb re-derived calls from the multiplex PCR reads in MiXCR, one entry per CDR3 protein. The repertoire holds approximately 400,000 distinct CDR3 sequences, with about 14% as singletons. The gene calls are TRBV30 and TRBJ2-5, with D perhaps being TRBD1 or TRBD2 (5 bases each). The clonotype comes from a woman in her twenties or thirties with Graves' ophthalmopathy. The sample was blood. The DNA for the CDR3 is TGTGCCCGAGGGGCAAGAGAGACCCAGTACTTC. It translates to CARGARETQYF.